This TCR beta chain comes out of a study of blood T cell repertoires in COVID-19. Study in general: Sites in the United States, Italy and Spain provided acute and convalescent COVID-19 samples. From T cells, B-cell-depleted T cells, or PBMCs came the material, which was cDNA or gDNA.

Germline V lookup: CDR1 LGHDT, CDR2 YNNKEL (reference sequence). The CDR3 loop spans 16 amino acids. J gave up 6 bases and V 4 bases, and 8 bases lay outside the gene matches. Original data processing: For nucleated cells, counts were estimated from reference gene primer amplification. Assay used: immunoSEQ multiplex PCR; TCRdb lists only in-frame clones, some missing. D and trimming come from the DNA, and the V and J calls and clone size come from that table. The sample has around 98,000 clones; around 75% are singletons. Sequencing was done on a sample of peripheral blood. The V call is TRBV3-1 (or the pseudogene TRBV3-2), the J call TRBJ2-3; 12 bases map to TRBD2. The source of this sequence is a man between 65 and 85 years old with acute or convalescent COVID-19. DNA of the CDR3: TGTGCCAGCAGCCCGGGACTAGCGGGCCGTCGTGATACGCAGTATTTT. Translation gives CASSPGLAGRRDTQYF.